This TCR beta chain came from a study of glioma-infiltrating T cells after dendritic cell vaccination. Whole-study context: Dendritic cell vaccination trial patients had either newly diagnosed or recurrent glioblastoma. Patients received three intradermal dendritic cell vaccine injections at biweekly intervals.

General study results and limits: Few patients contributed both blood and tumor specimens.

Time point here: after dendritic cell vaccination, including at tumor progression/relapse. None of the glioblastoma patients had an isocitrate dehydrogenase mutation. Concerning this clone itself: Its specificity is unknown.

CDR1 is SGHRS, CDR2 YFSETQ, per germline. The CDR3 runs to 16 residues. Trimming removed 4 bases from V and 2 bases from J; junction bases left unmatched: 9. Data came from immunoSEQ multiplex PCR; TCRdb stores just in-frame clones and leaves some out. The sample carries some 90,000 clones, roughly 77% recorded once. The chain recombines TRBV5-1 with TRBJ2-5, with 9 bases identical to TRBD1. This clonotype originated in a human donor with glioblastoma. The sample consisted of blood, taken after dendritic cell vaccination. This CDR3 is CASSPGDRAKQETQYF. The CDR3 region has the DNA TGCGCCAGCAGCCCAGGGGACAGGGCGAAGCAAGAGACCCAGTACTTC.